These T cell receptor beta chains were read from a single sample in a study of CD4 T cells in relation to SARS-CoV-2 and coronaviruses. Clones were read by immunoSEQ multiplex PCR, and TCRdb kept only the in-frame ones, dropping some. The profile covers about 36,000 clones, with around four fifths appearing a single time and roughly 2.8% taken by the ten largest. These receptors' antigens are unknown. The sample comprised memory CD4+ T cells from PBMCs, cultured in vitro. Source of these receptors: an adult with COVID-19. The CDR3 runs from the conserved cysteine through the conserved F or W. Each record gives: clone size, D gene, V gene, J gene, CDR3 DNA, CDR3 protein. D genes are given only for firm matches. Some rows have no size entry. The others give once, few or many, or a class for an expanded clone.

clone size: -
D gene: -
V gene: TRBV7-2
J gene: TRBJ1-5
CDR3 DNA: TGTGCCAGCAGCTCGGCTATGGGCAATCAGCCCCAGCATTTT
CDR3 protein: CASSSAMGNQPQHF

clone size: -
D gene: -
V gene: TRBV11-2
J gene: TRBJ1-2
CDR3 DNA: TGTGCCAGCAGCCCTCAAGGCGGCGGCTATGGCTACACCTTC
CDR3 protein: CASSPQGGGYGYTF

clone size: few
D gene: -
V gene: TRBV7-9
J gene: TRBJ1-2
CDR3 DNA: TGTGCCAGCAGCTTAGAACAGGCAGGGGAGTGGAGAGACTATGGCTACACCTTC
CDR3 protein: CASSLEQAGEWRDYGYTF

clone size: -
D gene: TRBD1
V gene: TRBV7-9
J gene: TRBJ2-5
CDR3 DNA: TGTGCCAGCAGGTGGGGACAGGGGACGGCGGAGACCCAGTACTTC
CDR3 protein: CASRWGQGTAETQYF

clone size: -
D gene: -
V gene: TRBV4-3
J gene: TRBJ2-6
CDR3 DNA: TGCGCCAGCAGCCAAGATGCGTCATCCTCTGGGGCCAACGTCCTGACTTTC
CDR3 protein: CASSQDASSSGANVLTF

clone size: -
D gene: -
V gene: TRBV2
J gene: TRBJ2-4
CDR3 DNA: TGTGCCAGCAGGGGAGGAGTAAGTCTAGCCAAAAACATTCAGTACTTC
CDR3 protein: CASRGGVSLAKNIQYF

clone size: -
D gene: -
V gene: TRBV12-3/TRBV12-4
J gene: TRBJ2-3
CDR3 DNA: TGTGCCAGCAGTTCGACAGATACGCAGTATTTT
CDR3 protein: CASSSTDTQYF

clone size: few
D gene: -
V gene: TRBV9
J gene: TRBJ1-5
CDR3 DNA: TGTGCCAGCAGCGCCTCAGGGTCGGGTCAGCCCCAGCATTTT
CDR3 protein: CASSASGSGQPQHF

clone size: once
D gene: -
V gene: TRBV5-3
J gene: TRBJ2-7
CDR3 DNA: TGTGCCAGAAGCGCCCACTACGAGCAGTACTTC
CDR3 protein: CARSAHYEQYF

clone size: once
D gene: -
V gene: TRBV5-6
J gene: TRBJ2-2
CDR3 DNA: TGTGCCAGCAGCTTGGGCGGAGGGGGGGAGCTGTTTTTT
CDR3 protein: CASSLGGGGELFF

clone size: few
D gene: TRBD2
V gene: TRBV19
J gene: TRBJ2-7
CDR3 DNA: TGTGCCAGTAGTATAATCCCACTAGCGGGAGTCTCCTACGAGCAGTACTTC
CDR3 protein: CASSIIPLAGVSYEQYF

clone size: medium-sized
D gene: -
V gene: TRBV3-1/TRBV3-2
J gene: TRBJ2-5
CDR3 DNA: TGTGCCAGCAGCCAAGAACCTAGCCAAGGGACCCAGTACTTC
CDR3 protein: CASSQEPSQGTQYF

clone size: few
D gene: -
V gene: TRBV3-1/TRBV3-2
J gene: TRBJ1-1
CDR3 DNA: TGTGCCAGCAGCCACCTTAACACTGAAGCTTTCTTT
CDR3 protein: CASSHLNTEAFF

clone size: few
D gene: -
V gene: TRBV4-1
J gene: TRBJ2-2
CDR3 DNA: TGCGCCAGCAGCCAAGAAGATTGGCAGAACACCGGGGAGCTGTTTTTT
CDR3 protein: CASSQEDWQNTGELFF

clone size: -
D gene: TRBD2
V gene: TRBV7-6
J gene: TRBJ2-5
CDR3 DNA: TGTGCCAGCAGCTTTACGGGACTAGCGGGAGGGATGGAGACCCAGTACTTC
CDR3 protein: CASSFTGLAGGMETQYF

clone size: -
D gene: TRBD2
V gene: TRBV18
J gene: TRBJ2-7
CDR3 DNA: TGTGCCGGCGGGACTAGTTACTACGAGCAGTACTTC
CDR3 protein: CAGGTSYYEQYF

clone size: -
D gene: TRBD2
V gene: TRBV28
J gene: TRBJ2-1
CDR3 DNA: TGTGCCAGCAGTTCGACTAGCGGGAGATTTGATGAGCAGTTCTTC
CDR3 protein: CASSSTSGRFDEQFF

clone size: -
D gene: TRBD2
V gene: TRBV6-5
J gene: TRBJ2-7
CDR3 DNA: TGTGCCAGCAGGCGGACTAGCGGGGCCTACGAGCAGTACTTC
CDR3 protein: CASRRTSGAYEQYF

clone size: -
D gene: -
V gene: TRBV19
J gene: TRBJ2-1
CDR3 DNA: TGTGCCACGATGACTCAGGGAGCCTGGAGGAATGAGCAGTTCTTC
CDR3 protein: CATMTQGAWRNEQFF

clone size: -
D gene: -
V gene: TRBV28
J gene: TRBJ1-2
CDR3 DNA: TGTGTCAGCAGAAGAAGGGGGATCAGGGGTTATGGCTACACCTTC
CDR3 protein: CVSRRRGIRGYGYTF

clone size: -
D gene: -
V gene: TRBV11-2
J gene: TRBJ2-1
CDR3 DNA: TGTGCCAGCACATCCGTTCCTGGGACCAGGCCCTACAATGAGCAGTTCTTC
CDR3 protein: CASTSVPGTRPYNEQFF

clone size: -
D gene: -
V gene: TRBV18
J gene: TRBJ2-5
CDR3 DNA: TGTGCCAGCTCACAGGAGTTCCAAGAGACCCAGTACTTC
CDR3 protein: CASSQEFQETQYF

clone size: few
D gene: -
V gene: TRBV19
J gene: TRBJ1-4
CDR3 DNA: TGTGCCAGTAGTATATACGCCGGGTTTGCAACTAATGAAAAACTGTTTTTT
CDR3 protein: CASSIYAGFATNEKLFF

clone size: -
D gene: TRBD2
V gene: TRBV6-1
J gene: TRBJ2-3
CDR3 DNA: TGTGCCAGCAGTGACCCGATAGCTAGCGGGAGGACAGATACGCAGTATTTT
CDR3 protein: CASSDPIASGRTDTQYF

clone size: -
D gene: TRBD1
V gene: TRBV15
J gene: TRBJ1-2
CDR3 DNA: TGTGCCACCAGCCCCTACGCAGGGGGGTCGGATGGCTACACCTTC
CDR3 protein: CATSPYAGGSDGYTF

clone size: -
D gene: TRBD2
V gene: TRBV15
J gene: TRBJ2-7
CDR3 DNA: TGTGCCACCAGCAGAGATCTCTTGGGGGGGTCCTACGAGCAGTACTTC
CDR3 protein: CATSRDLLGGSYEQYF

clone size: once
D gene: TRBD2
V gene: TRBV10-2
J gene: TRBJ2-7
CDR3 DNA: TGCGCCAGCAGTGACGGACTAGCGGGGTCCTACGAGCAGTACTTC
CDR3 protein: CASSDGLAGSYEQYF

clone size: -
D gene: -
V gene: TRBV6-6
J gene: TRBJ1-6
CDR3 DNA: TGTGCCAGCTCTGCCTGGCAATCACCCCTCCACTTT
CDR3 protein: CASSAWQSPLHF

clone size: -
D gene: TRBD2
V gene: TRBV2
J gene: TRBJ2-3
CDR3 DNA: TGTGCCAGCTCAATAGCGGGCTGGGCAGATACGCAGTATTTT
CDR3 protein: CASSIAGWADTQYF

clone size: -
D gene: -
V gene: TRBV14
J gene: TRBJ2-5
CDR3 DNA: TGTGCCAGCAGCCAAGATTTGAGGGGACAAGAGACCCAGTACTTC
CDR3 protein: CASSQDLRGQETQYF

clone size: few
D gene: -
V gene: TRBV28
J gene: TRBJ2-7
CDR3 DNA: TGTGCCAGCAGCCTAAGTTTCGGGGACGGTGGTTACGAGCAGTACTTC
CDR3 protein: CASSLSFGDGGYEQYF

clone size: few
D gene: -
V gene: TRBV7-9
J gene: TRBJ1-2
CDR3 DNA: TGTGCCAGCAGACCGGACACCCTAGCGTCGGGCTACACCTTC
CDR3 protein: CASRPDTLASGYTF

clone size: few
D gene: -
V gene: TRBV18
J gene: TRBJ2-1
CDR3 DNA: TGTGCCAGCTCACCACCGCAGGGGTACAATGAGCAGTTCTTC
CDR3 protein: CASSPPQGYNEQFF

clone size: -
D gene: -
V gene: TRBV15
J gene: TRBJ1-2
CDR3 DNA: TGTGCCACCAGCAGCCTAGACTCAAGCTATGGCTACACCTTC
CDR3 protein: CATSSLDSSYGYTF

clone size: -
D gene: -
V gene: TRBV11-3
J gene: TRBJ2-1
CDR3 DNA: TGTGCCAGCAGCTTAGGCGGGTCTATAGCCGATGAGCAGTTCTTC
CDR3 protein: CASSLGGSIADEQFF

clone size: -
D gene: -
V gene: TRBV5-1
J gene: TRBJ2-1
CDR3 DNA: TGCGCCAGCAGCTTGGTGTCTATTAATGAGCAGTTCTTC
CDR3 protein: CASSLVSINEQFF

clone size: -
D gene: -
V gene: TRBV28
J gene: TRBJ1-3
CDR3 DNA: TGTGCCAGCAGGACCTCGGGGGGGGGAAACACCATATATTTT
CDR3 protein: CASRTSGGGNTIYF

clone size: -
D gene: TRBD2
V gene: TRBV7-8
J gene: TRBJ2-1
CDR3 DNA: TGTGCCAGCAGCTTAGGTCGACTAGCGGGCAATGAGCAGTTCTTC
CDR3 protein: CASSLGRLAGNEQFF

clone size: -
D gene: -
V gene: TRBV7-3
J gene: TRBJ1-5
CDR3 DNA: TGTGCCAGCAGCTCAGACTGGGGGTCGCCCCAGCATTTT
CDR3 protein: CASSSDWGSPQHF

clone size: -
D gene: -
V gene: TRBV10-3
J gene: TRBJ2-2
CDR3 DNA: TGTGCCATCAGTGAGTCCGGGGGTTATTACACCGGGGAGCTGTTTTTT
CDR3 protein: CAISESGGYYTGELFF

clone size: -
D gene: TRBD2
V gene: TRBV7-9
J gene: TRBJ2-1
CDR3 DNA: TGTGCCAGCAGTTTAGAGGGGCCTAGCGGGAGTAATGAGCAGTTCTTC
CDR3 protein: CASSLEGPSGSNEQFF

clone size: -
D gene: -
V gene: TRBV7-6
J gene: TRBJ2-5
CDR3 DNA: TGTGCCAGCAGCAGTAGGGGTGGGACCCAGTACTTC
CDR3 protein: CASSSRGGTQYF

clone size: -
D gene: -
V gene: TRBV7-3
J gene: TRBJ1-1
CDR3 DNA: TGTGCCAGCAGCTTAAACGGGAACACTGAAGCTTTCTTT
CDR3 protein: CASSLNGNTEAFF

clone size: -
D gene: -
V gene: TRBV30
J gene: TRBJ1-5
CDR3 DNA: TGTGCCTGGAGTCCACCCCCGGGGCCTAATCAGCCCCAGCATTTT
CDR3 protein: CAWSPPPGPNQPQHF

clone size: -
D gene: -
V gene: TRBV4-1
J gene: TRBJ2-2
CDR3 DNA: TGCGCCAGCAGCCCCCGAATCCCCGGGACATCAGGCGACACCGGGGAGCTGTTTTTT
CDR3 protein: CASSPRIPGTSGDTGELFF

clone size: once
D gene: TRBD2
V gene: TRBV7-2
J gene: TRBJ2-6
CDR3 DNA: TGTGCCAGCAGCGAACCTAGCGGGGCGGACTCTGGGGCCAACGTCCTGACTTTC
CDR3 protein: CASSEPSGADSGANVLTF

clone size: -
D gene: -
V gene: TRBV28
J gene: TRBJ2-6
CDR3 DNA: TGTGCCAGCAGTTTATGGCCCGCGACCAACTCTGGGGCCAACGTCCTGACTTTC
CDR3 protein: CASSLWPATNSGANVLTF

clone size: -
D gene: TRBD2
V gene: TRBV7-3
J gene: TRBJ2-3
CDR3 DNA: TGTGCCACTAAGCCTAGCGGGGGCACGGGGGATACGCAGTATTTT
CDR3 protein: CATKPSGGTGDTQYF

clone size: -
D gene: -
V gene: TRBV19
J gene: TRBJ2-4
CDR3 DNA: TGTGCCAGTAGTAGAGGGGGAACCTCCAAAAACATTCAGTACTTC
CDR3 protein: CASSRGGTSKNIQYF

clone size: once
D gene: TRBD1
V gene: TRBV2
J gene: TRBJ1-6
CDR3 DNA: TGTGCCAGCAGTCCTCAGACAGGGGGCGCCGGTTCACCCCTCCACTTT
CDR3 protein: CASSPQTGGAGSPLHF

clone size: -
D gene: TRBD2
V gene: TRBV3-1/TRBV3-2
J gene: TRBJ2-2
CDR3 DNA: TGTGCCAGCAGCCCCCGTGGGACTAGTCCCGGGGAGCTGTTTTTT
CDR3 protein: CASSPRGTSPGELFF

clone size: -
D gene: TRBD2
V gene: TRBV6-2/TRBV6-3
J gene: TRBJ2-5
CDR3 DNA: TGTGCCAGCAGTTACTCCTTAGCGGGAGTAGGAGAGACCCAGTACTTC
CDR3 protein: CASSYSLAGVGETQYF

clone size: -
D gene: -
V gene: TRBV5-3
J gene: TRBJ2-7
CDR3 DNA: TGTGCCAGAAGCCGTTGGATCCGCACCCCAAGAGGAATCTCCTACGAGCAGTACTTC
CDR3 protein: CARSRWIRTPRGISYEQYF

clone size: once
D gene: TRBD2
V gene: TRBV2
J gene: TRBJ2-1
CDR3 DNA: TGTGCCAGCAGGGGGGGGGATATCGGGAATGAGCAGTTCTTC
CDR3 protein: CASRGGDIGNEQFF

clone size: -
D gene: TRBD1
V gene: TRBV19
J gene: TRBJ2-1
CDR3 DNA: TGTGCCAGTAGTAGAGACAGGGAGTACAATGAGCAGTTCTTC
CDR3 protein: CASSRDREYNEQFF